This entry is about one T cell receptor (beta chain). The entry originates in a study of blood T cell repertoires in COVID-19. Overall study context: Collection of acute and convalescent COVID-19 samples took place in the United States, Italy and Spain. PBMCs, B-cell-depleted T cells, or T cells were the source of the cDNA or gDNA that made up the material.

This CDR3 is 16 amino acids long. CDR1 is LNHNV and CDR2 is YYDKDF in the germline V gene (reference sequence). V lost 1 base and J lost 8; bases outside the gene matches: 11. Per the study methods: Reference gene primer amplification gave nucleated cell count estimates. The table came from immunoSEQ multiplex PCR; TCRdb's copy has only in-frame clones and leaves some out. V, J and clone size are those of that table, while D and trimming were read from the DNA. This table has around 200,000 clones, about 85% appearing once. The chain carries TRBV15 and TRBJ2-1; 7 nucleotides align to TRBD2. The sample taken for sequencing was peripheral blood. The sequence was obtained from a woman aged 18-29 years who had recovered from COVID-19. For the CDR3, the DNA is TGTGCCACCAGCAGAGGTGGAGGGAGGGCCGTGGATGAGCAGTTCTTC. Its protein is CATSRGGGRAVDEQFF.